The 14 T cell receptor beta chains presented below share a single source sample, sequenced in a study of T cell responses to AZD1222 COVID-19 vaccine. TCRdb keeps only in-frame clones here, not all; method: immunoSEQ multiplex PCR. The data hold 95,000 to 150,000 clones, with around 87% observed a single time. The specimen comprised peripheral blood, sampled on day 0 of AZD1222 vaccination. These receptors were collected from an adult in good health.

The chain uses TRBV11-2 and TRBJ1-1; D ambiguous. The CDR3 spans 13 residues. The V end was cut by 3 bases, the J end by 4 bases, with 9 bases between. CDR1 is SGHAT and CDR2 is FQNNGV in the germline V gene. The CDR3 here is CASSLGSRTEAFF. Here the CDR3 DNA reads TGTGCCAGCAGCTTGGGAAGTCGCACTGAAGCTTTCTTT.

The chain employs TRBV12-3 or TRBV12-4 and TRBJ1-5; D gene unclear. This CDR3 region has 12 residues. The V end was cut by 1 base, the J end by 5 bases, with 3 bases between. The CDR3 DNA sequence: TGTGCCAGCAGTTTAGGGTATCAGCCCCAGCATTTT. Its protein product is CASSLGYQPQHF.

This clone showed up just a few times. This rearrangement joins TRBV6-6 to TRBJ2-7, with TRBD1 matching 7 bases. J gave up 2 bases and V 0 bases, and 4 bases lay outside the gene matches. CDR3 length: 15 amino acids. Germline values: CDR1 MNHNY, CDR2 SVGAGI (reference sequence). CDR3 sequence (DNA): TGTGCCAGCAGTTACTCGACAGGGCAGCCCTACGAGCAGTACTTC. Its protein is CASSYSTGQPYEQYF.

CDR3 bases: TGTGCCAGCAGCCAAGGGAACGGACCCTATGGCTACACCTTC. Protein product: CASSQGNGPYGYTF. This rearrangement joins TRBV3-1 (or the pseudogene TRBV3-2) to TRBJ1-2; D is unresolved. Germline V gene lookup returns CDR1 LGHDT and CDR2 YNNKEL (reference sequence). Trimming took 1 base from V and 4 from J, leaving 10 bases between them. The CDR3 extends over 14 amino acids.

This sequence joins TRBV6-2 or TRBV6-3 and TRBJ2-5, with 7 bases identical to TRBD2. Per germline, CDR1 MNHEY and CDR2 SVGEGT. V shed 0 bases and J 5 bases; nucleotides not matched to a gene: 3. The CDR3 has 14 residues. The CDR3 region is CASSYSSGVETQYF. The CDR3 nucleotides read TGTGCCAGCAGTTACTCGAGCGGGGTTGAGACCCAGTACTTC.

This clone showed up just once. The CDR3 sequence: CASSHEWVGNEQFF. The DNA for the CDR3 is TGTGCCAGCAGCCATGAGTGGGTTGGTAATGAGCAGTTCTTC. This chain connects TRBV5-4 to TRBJ2-1; D unresolved. This CDR3 spans 14 amino acids. Germline V gene sequence: CDR1 SGHNT, CDR2 YYREEE (reference sequence). V dropped 4 bases and J dropped 7 bases, with 15 bases sitting between them. Based on the CDR3 plus reference TRBV5-4 and TRBJ2-1, the full variable domain is ETGVTQSPTHLIKTRGQQVTLRCSSQSGHNTVSWYQQALGQGPQFIFQYYREEENGRGNFPPRFSGLQFPNYSSELNVNALELDDSALYLCASSHEWVGNEQFFGPGTRLTVL.

The chain has TRBV10-1 and TRBJ2-7; 8 bases fit TRBD1. The CDR3 is 14 residues long. The ends lost 4 bases at V and 5 bases at J; junction bases unmatched: 7. Germline CDR1 is WNHNN and CDR2 is SYGVQD (reference sequence). The CDR3 DNA reads as TGCGCCAGCAGTGTGGACAGGGTTAGCCACGAGCAGTACTTC. Amino acid sequence: CASSVDRVSHEQYF.

The chain carries TRBV19 and TRBJ1-2; D gene uncertain. Germline CDR1 is LNHDA and CDR2 is SQIVND (reference sequence). Trimming cost V 3 bases and J 6 bases, with 14 bases left between them. This CDR3 comprises 14 residues. The DNA of the CDR3 is TGTGCCAGTAGTATGGGAGGGCTCATAAATGGCTACACCTTC. This translates into CASSMGGLINGYTF.

The gene calls are TRBV7-9 and TRBJ1-1; tentatively, D is TRBD1 (6 bases). The V gene lost 1 base and the J gene lost 7 bases, with 7 bases spanning the gap. The CDR3 has 12 residues. Looked up from germline, CDR1 is SEHNR and CDR2 is FQNEAQ (reference sequence). The CDR3 protein is CASSLEGGEAFF. As DNA, the CDR3 is TGTGCCAGCAGCTTAGAAGGGGGTGAAGCTTTCTTT.

The CDR3 region has the DNA TGTGCCAGTAGTCCAGACAGTCGGGCCACTGAAGCTTTCTTT. It is translated as CASSPDSRATEAFF. This chain connects TRBV19 to TRBJ1-1; TRBD1 might be the D (5 bases). Germline loops: CDR1 LNHDA, CDR2 SQIVND (reference sequence). The V end was cut by 5 bases, the J end by 4 bases, with 14 bases between. The CDR3 sequence is 14 residues long.

The chain joins TRBV3-1 (or the pseudogene TRBV3-2) to TRBJ1-1, with unresolved D. The CDR3 has 12 residues. The ends were cut back, 8 bases at V and 0 bases at J, with 7 bases in the middle. CDR1 LGHDT and CDR2 YNNKEL come from the germline V gene (reference sequence). CDR3 coding DNA: TGTGCCAGCCGATCAGTGAACACTGAAGCTTTCTTT. This sequence encodes CASRSVNTEAFF.

This clone occurred a few times. The J gene is TRBJ1-4, the V gene TRBV30, with 7 bases aligning to TRBD1. This CDR3 has 13 amino acids. CDR1 and CDR2 (germline): GTSNPN, SVGIG (reference sequence). V shed 7 bases and J 4 bases; nucleotides not matched to a gene: 6. CDR3: CASTDRNNEKLFF. Here the CDR3 DNA reads TGTGCCTCGACGGACAGGAATAATGAAAAACTGTTTTTT.

This rearrangement joins TRBV30 to TRBJ1-1, with D hard to call. Germline V gives CDR1 GTSNPN, CDR2 SVGIG (reference sequence). The germline V and J ends were trimmed by 1 base and 1 base, with 13 bases remaining between them. The CDR3 runs to 15 residues. CDR3 DNA sequence: TGTGCCTGGAGTGAAATCCTCGGTCGGAACACTGAAGCTTTCTTT. Amino acid sequence: CAWSEILGRNTEAFF.

This chain joins TRBV7-2 and TRBJ1-1, with D possibly TRBD1 on 6 matching bases. From germline, CDR1 is SGHTA and CDR2 FQGNSA. CDR3 length equals 15 residues. V gave up 6 bases and J gave up 8 bases, with 22 bases separating them. The CDR3 nucleotides read TGTGCCAGCAGGGGGGGGCAGCGACTTGGTGGAGAAGCTTTCTTT. Translating it yields CASRGGQRLGGEAFF.